The 26 T cell receptor beta chains in this list originate from one sample, sequenced in a study of T-cell reconstitution after alpha-beta-depleted transplantation in children. It was with unique molecular identifiers that the TCRbeta library was prepared. In TCRdb, the PCR reads were re-called with MiXCR into one record per CDR3 protein. The table records approximately 1,000,000 distinct CDR3 sequences, around 30% of them present only once. The specimen was PBMCs, mostly from graft donor cells, collected 360 days after TCRalphabeta/CD19-depleted stem cell transplant. Receptors were obtained from a boy in the first two years of life who had a stem cell transplant for SCID, so the T cells may come from the graft donor.

The gene calls are TRBV5-1 and TRBJ1-2; no firm D call. This CDR3 is built from 14 residues. V lost 1 base and J lost 8, with 15 bases in between. The germline CDR1 and CDR2 sequences are SGHRS and YFSETQ. The CDR3 protein is CASSLRLGSLGYTF. CDR3 DNA sequence: TGCGCCAGCAGCTTGAGGTTGGGGAGTTTGGGCTACACCTTC.

Only a few counts were recorded for this clonotype. V and J are TRBV15 and TRBJ2-7; D not certain. CDR3 length equals 15 residues. Trimming shortened V by 0 bases and J by 7 bases, and 16 bases separated the two germline ends. Germline V CDR1 and CDR2: LNHNV, YYDKDF (reference sequence). CDR3: CATSRDRAIPGEQYF. CDR3 sequence (DNA): TGTGCCACCAGCAGAGATCGGGCAATCCCCGGGGAGCAGTACTTC.

The chain recombines TRBV20-1 with TRBJ2-1; D might be TRBD1 (5 bases). The germline CDR1 and CDR2 sequences are DFQATT and SNEGSKA (reference sequence). V dropped 5 bases and J dropped 0 bases, with 14 bases sitting between them. The CDR3 length is 15 residues. The chain's CDR3 is CSALDRKGSYNEQFF. As DNA, the CDR3 is TGCAGTGCTTTAGACAGAAAGGGCTCCTACAATGAGCAGTTCTTC.

There are a few counts of this clonotype. V usage is TRBV7-6 and J usage is TRBJ2-7, with no clear D. V was cut by 5 bases and J by 6 bases, with 11 bases left in between. Germline CDR1 SGHVS, CDR2 FNYEAQ. The CDR3 loop spans 12 amino acids. This CDR3 reads CASSPRNSEQYF. The CDR3 DNA sequence: TGTGCCAGCAGCCCCCGAAATAGCGAGCAGTACTTC.

This chain links TRBV12-3 or TRBV12-4 with TRBJ1-2; D remains unclear. V was pared by 7 bases and J by 7 bases, with 10 bases between. The CDR3 runs 11 residues. CDR3 bases: TGTGCCAGCACCTTTGGTACTGGCTACACCTTC. Translating it yields CASTFGTGYTF.

This chain's CDR3 is CASSSGTGHNEQFF. For the CDR3, the DNA is TGTGCCAGCAGTTCAGGGACAGGTCATAATGAGCAGTTCTTC. The chain joins TRBV12-3 or TRBV12-4 to TRBJ2-1; 8 nucleotides line up with TRBD1. The CDR3 sequence is 14 residues long. Trimming removed 4 bases from V and 7 bases from J; junction bases left unmatched: 6.

This clonotype has a handful of counts. The chain uses TRBV5-1 and TRBJ2-1, with D maybe TRBD1 (6 bases). The CDR3 runs 13 residues. In germline, CDR1 is SGHRS, CDR2 YFSETQ. Trimming pared 8 bases from V and 4 bases from J, leaving 13 bases between. DNA for the CDR3: TGCGCCAGTGCTGACAGGTTATACAATGAGCAGTTCTTC. It yields the protein CASADRLYNEQFF. The full variable domain, rest sourced from reference TRBV5-1 and TRBJ2-1, is KAGVTQTPRYLIKTRGQQVTLSCSPISGHRSVSWYQQTPGQGLQFLFEYFSETQRNKGNFPGRFSGRQFSNSRSEMNVSTLELGDSALYLCASADRLYNEQFFGPGTRLTVL.

J is TRBJ2-1 and V is TRBV28, with 8 bases that match TRBD1. J lost 4 bases, V lost 3 bases, and 5 bases had no gene match. Per the germline V gene, CDR1 is MDHEN and CDR2 is SYDVKM. This CDR3 is 15 amino acids long. In nucleotides, the CDR3 is TGTGCCAGCAGTTTTTTTAGGACAGGGTACAATGAGCAGTTCTTC. It translates to CASSFFRTGYNEQFF.

This chain uses TRBV24-1 with TRBJ2-5, with TRBD1 matching over 9 bases. The CDR3 totals 15 residues. J was trimmed by 5 bases and V by 3 bases; bases with no gene match: 6. The germline V gene has CDR1 KGHDR and CDR2 SFDVKD. The CDR3 sequence: CATSDETGGSETQYF. The CDR3 region has the DNA TGTGCCACCAGTGATGAAACAGGGGGCTCTGAGACCCAGTACTTC.

This clonotype was counted between two and nine times. The chain combines TRBV12-3 or TRBV12-4 with TRBJ2-5; 9 bases agree with TRBD2. Germline trimming cut 6 bases from V and 0 bases from J; bases unmatched to any gene: 14. This CDR3 contains 18 residues. The CDR3 DNA reads as TGTGCCAGCAGCCGCCGCGGGGGGGGCCGGTCCGACCAAGAGACCCAGTACTTC. Amino acids: CASSRRGGGRSDQETQYF.

This clonotype was counted only a few times. The gene calls are TRBV5-1 and TRBJ2-3; TRBD1 agrees at 7 bases. Germline V gene sequence: CDR1 SGHRS, CDR2 YFSETQ. The CDR3 consists of 15 residues. Unmatched junction bases numbered 11, after V lost 4 bases and J lost 6 bases. The CDR3 loop reads CASSRDSLVTDTQYF. The DNA for the CDR3 is TGCGCCAGCAGCCGGGACAGTCTGGTCACCGATACGCAGTATTTT.

The chain couples TRBV4-1 to TRBJ1-2; 7 bases line up with TRBD1. The CDR3 consists of 16 residues. Per the germline V gene, CDR1 is MGHRA and CDR2 is YSYEKL. The junction had 8 bases not matched to a gene; V was cut back by 2 bases and J by 2 bases. This CDR3 reads CASSQPTRGANYGYTF. The CDR3 DNA is TGCGCCAGCAGCCAACCCACCAGGGGGGCCAACTATGGCTACACCTTC.

This clonotype was seen just once. The V and J genes are TRBV12-3 or TRBV12-4 and TRBJ2-3; D possibly corresponds to TRBD2 (6 bases). V shed 5 bases and J shed 2 bases, with 20 bases lying between them. This CDR3 has 17 amino acids. This chain's CDR3 is CASSQPLTAGNTDTQYF. In DNA, the CDR3 is TGTGCCAGCAGTCAACCCCTGACGGCGGGGAACACAGATACGCAGTATTTT.

The CDR3 region is CASRNSGRYSPLHF. Here the CDR3 DNA reads TGTGCCAGCAGAAATTCCGGACGCTATTCACCCCTCCACTTT. V is TRBV12-3 or TRBV12-4 and J is TRBJ1-6; D remains ambiguous. V dropped 6 bases and J dropped 8 bases, with 14 bases sitting between them. The CDR3 runs 14 residues.

This clonotype was observed a few times. The V and J genes are TRBV5-1 and TRBJ1-1; D is unclear. The CDR3 has 15 residues. CDR1 is SGHRS and CDR2 is YFSETQ in the germline V gene. The V end was cut by 0 bases, the J end by 3 bases, with 12 bases between. CDR3 nucleotides: TGCGCCAGCAGCTTGGTGCTAGGGTCATACACTGAAGCTTTCTTT. Translating gives CASSLVLGSYTEAFF.

This clonotype appeared a few times. CDR3 region: CSASEAAGEKLFF. CDR3 nucleotide sequence: TGCAGTGCTAGTGAGGCAGCGGGTGAAAAACTGTTTTTT. The rearrangement uses TRBV20-1 and TRBJ1-4; no clear D gene. The CDR3 is made up of 13 amino acids. Germline V lookup: CDR1 DFQATT, CDR2 SNEGSKA (reference sequence). V shed 3 bases and J shed 7 bases, with 12 bases lying between them.

J is TRBJ1-6 and V is TRBV7-9; D unclear. Trimming cost V 3 bases and J 9 bases, with 12 bases left between them. The CDR3 is 14 residues long. In germline, CDR1 is SEHNR, CDR2 FQNEAQ (reference sequence). The CDR3 region has the DNA TGTGCCAGCAGCTTCGGCGGCCTGGGTTCACCCCTCCACTTT. Translation: CASSFGGLGSPLHF.

This chain links TRBV9 with TRBJ1-6; possibly TRBD1 for D (5 bases). This CDR3 contains 12 residues. Germline lookup yields CDR1 SGDLS and CDR2 YYNGEE. V was shortened by 6 bases and J by 7 bases, with 8 bases between the two germline ends. Written as DNA, the CDR3 is TGTGCCAGCAAGGGGCCCAATTCACCCCTCCACTTT. Amino acids: CASKGPNSPLHF. Full variable domain (remainder filled in from reference TRBV9 and TRBJ1-6): DSGVTQTPKHLITATGQRVTLRCSPRSGDLSVYWYQQSLDQGLQFLIQYYNGEERAKGNILERFSAQQFPDLHSELNLSSLELGDSALYFCASKGPNSPLHFGNGTRLTVT.

In its sample, this clonotype was seen a few times. The gene calls are TRBV12-3 or TRBV12-4 and TRBJ1-5; D possibly corresponds to TRBD1 (6 bases). The CDR3 extends over 15 amino acids. V gave up 2 bases and J gave up 2 bases, with 10 bases separating them. The CDR3 region is CASSLRSGGNQPQHF. The CDR3 DNA sequence: TGTGCCAGCAGTTTACGGTCAGGGGGCAATCAGCCCCAGCATTTT.

The table lists this clonotype with a few counts. The chain joins TRBV29-1 to TRBJ2-5; 10 bases match TRBD1. In germline, CDR1 is SQVTM, CDR2 ANQGSEA. V gave up 4 bases and J gave up 1 base; unmatched junction bases: 12. This CDR3 region has 17 residues. CDR3 nucleotide sequence: TGCAGCGTTGGAACTGGGTCGACAGGGGGCTTCCAAGAGACCCAGTACTTC. Translating gives CSVGTGSTGGFQETQYF. Using reference TRBV29-1 and TRBJ2-5 for the parts outside the CDR3, the full variable domain is SAVISQKPSRDICQRGTSLTIQCQVDSQVTMMFWYRQQPGQSLTLIATANQGSEATYESGFVIDKFPISRPNLTFSTLTVSNMSPEDSSIYLCSVGTGSTGGFQETQYFGPGTRLLVL.

The gene calls are TRBV29-1 and TRBJ2-7; possible D gene TRBD2, 6 bases. The V and J ends lost 3 bases and 4 bases respectively, with 10 bases between them. The CDR3 is made up of 12 amino acids. Germline V CDR1 and CDR2: SQVTM, ANQGSEA. DNA for the CDR3: TGCAGCGTTGACTCTGGGGGGTACGAGCAGTACTTC. Its protein is CSVDSGGYEQYF.

The chain couples TRBV20-1 to TRBJ1-3; D unclear. V was pared by 5 bases and J by 3 bases, with 14 bases between. Germline V gives CDR1 DFQATT, CDR2 SNEGSKA (reference sequence). CDR3 length: 14 residues. This CDR3 reads CSASPDARGNTIYF. The CDR3 nucleotides are TGCAGTGCTTCTCCGGACGCTCGTGGAAACACCATATATTTT.

This clonotype was seen ten or more times. V usage is TRBV27 and J usage is TRBJ1-2; no clear D. The CDR3 length is 12 residues. V was trimmed by 3 bases and J by 5 bases, leaving 7 bases between them. Germline lookup yields CDR1 MNHEY and CDR2 SMNVEV (reference sequence). The CDR3 is CASSFNGYGYTF. CDR3 nucleotide sequence: TGTGCCAGCAGTTTTAACGGTTATGGCTACACCTTC.

In its sample, this clonotype was seen a few times. The chain employs TRBV7-9 and TRBJ2-5, with D maybe TRBD2 (6 bases). V was pared by 8 bases and J by 4 bases, with 11 bases between. The CDR3 runs 12 residues. Per the germline V gene, CDR1 is SEHNR and CDR2 is FQNEAQ (reference sequence). CDR3 amino acids: CASEGLTETQYF. CDR3 DNA sequence: TGTGCCAGCGAGGGACTCACAGAGACCCAGTACTTC. Looking up the rest from reference TRBV7-9 and TRBJ2-5 gives the full variable domain: DTGVSQNPRHKITKRGQNVTFRCDPISEHNRLYWYRQTLGQGPEFLTYFQNEAQLEKSRLLSDRFSAERPKGSFSTLEIQRTEQGDSAMYLCASEGLTETQYFGPGTRLLVL.

V is TRBV15 and J is TRBJ2-6, with D hard to call. Looked up from germline, CDR1 is LNHNV and CDR2 is YYDKDF (reference sequence). The CDR3 length is 15 residues. Trimming stripped 1 base from V and 2 bases from J, with 6 bases between. The CDR3 nucleotides read TGTGCCACCAGCAGAGGAGGTACTGGGGCCAACGTCCTGACTTTC. Translating it yields CATSRGGTGANVLTF.

V usage is TRBV5-1 and J usage is TRBJ2-6; 13 bases match TRBD2. V was clipped by 4 bases and J by 4 bases; unmatched bases: 5. CDR3 length: 17 amino acids. Germline V lookup: CDR1 SGHRS, CDR2 YFSETQ. The CDR3, as DNA: TGCGCCAGCAGCCCAGGGACTAGCGGGGCCGGGGCCAACGTCCTGACTTTC. Amino acid sequence: CASSPGTSGAGANVLTF.